This T cell receptor (beta chain) was sequenced for a study of blood T cell repertoires in COVID-19. This CDR3 has 13 residues. V lost 1 base and J lost 10; bases outside the gene matches: 3. Germline V gene lookup returns CDR1 SGHAT and CDR2 FQNNGV. As processed by the authors: Reference gene primer amplification gave estimated nucleated cell counts. Clones were read by immunoSEQ multiplex PCR, and TCRdb kept only the in-frame ones, dropping some. V, J and clone size derive from that table, while D and trimming were established from the DNA sequence. The sample yields 110,000 or so clones, 87% seen once.

The chain carries TRBV11-2 and TRBJ2-1; TRBD2 agrees at 8 bases. This TCR came from a woman in her 50s with acute or convalescent COVID-19. Source material: peripheral blood. CDR3 in amino acids: CASSLVLAGEQFF. CDR3 nucleotides: TGTGCCAGCAGCTTAGTATTAGCGGGAGAGCAGTTCTTC.